These 16 T cell receptor beta chains came from one sample sequenced in a study of technical replicates of blood from several donors. Produced via immunoSEQ multiplex PCR; TCRdb's table is partial and in-frame only. Found here are tens of thousands of clones, roughly 90% of them singletons; the top ten hold 4.7%. The sample consisted of PBMCs. These receptor sequences come from a human donor in good health. Some clones in this sample may be carry-over from other donors' samples.

The rearrangement links TRBV5-1 to TRBJ2-1, with 11 bases that match TRBD2. The CDR3 is made up of 16 amino acids. The ends lost 3 bases at V and 3 bases at J; junction bases unmatched: 5. Germline V gene sequence: CDR1 SGHRS, CDR2 YFSETQ. Here the CDR3 reads CASSSSLAGGYNEQFF. As DNA, the CDR3 is TGCGCCAGCAGCTCATCCCTAGCGGGGGGCTACAATGAGCAGTTCTTC.

CDR3: CASSRLGRSSGANVLTF. CDR3 nucleotides: TGTGCCAGCAGCCGCCTAGGTAGGTCCTCTGGGGCCAACGTCCTGACTTTC. J is TRBJ2-6 and V is TRBV5-5, with D unresolved. This CDR3 is 17 amino acids long. Trimming took 4 bases from V and 0 from J, leaving 14 bases between them. CDR1 and CDR2 from the germline V gene are SGHKS and YYEKEE (reference sequence). Supplemented by reference TRBV5-5 and TRBJ2-6, the full variable domain reads DAGVTQSPTHLIKTRGQQVTLRCSPISGHKSVSWYQQVLGQGPQFIFQYYEKEERGRGNFPDRFSARQFPNYSSELNVNALLLGDSALYLCASSRLGRSSGANVLTFGAGSRLTVL.

V and J are TRBV5-1 and TRBJ2-7; TRBD1 matches at 7 bases. Germline trimming cut 4 bases from V and 4 bases from J; bases unmatched to any gene: 11. Germline V CDR1 and CDR2: SGHRS, YFSETQ. The CDR3 contains 15 residues. The CDR3 bases are TGCGCCAGCAGCCCCCGACAGGGAGAACGATACGAGCAGTACTTC. Translation gives CASSPRQGERYEQYF.

The V gene is TRBV5-5, the J gene TRBJ1-2; 7 bases line up with TRBD1. Trimming at V came to 6 bases and at J to 5 bases, leaving 13 bases not matched to a gene. CDR1 is SGHKS, CDR2 YYEKEE, per germline (reference sequence). CDR3 length: 15 amino acids. The CDR3 reads CASNEETGLGYGYTF. CDR3 in DNA: TGTGCCAGCAACGAGGAGACAGGGCTCGGATATGGCTACACCTTC.

This chain connects TRBV10-3 to TRBJ1-5; 8 bases are a match to TRBD1. The CDR3 spans 15 residues. V was clipped by 0 bases and J by 5 bases; unmatched bases: 3. Germline V lookup: CDR1 ENHRY, CDR2 SYGVKD. CDR3 sequence: CAISESRGQDQPQHF. Written as DNA, the CDR3 is TGTGCCATCAGTGAGTCAAGGGGACAGGATCAGCCCCAGCATTTT.

The V call is TRBV7-3, the J call TRBJ2-1, with D perhaps TRBD1 (5 bases). CDR3 size: 12 residues. Germline loops: CDR1 SGHTA, CDR2 FQGTGA. Trimming took 5 bases from V and 9 from J, leaving 11 bases between them. The CDR3 region is CASSPWGFEQFF. In nucleotides, the CDR3 is TGTGCCAGCAGCCCCTGGGGCTTTGAGCAGTTCTTC.

By sample fraction, this clone is medium-sized. The V and J genes are TRBV7-5 and TRBJ2-4; the table names TRBD2, a call not compared with the DNA. TRBV7-5 is annotated as a pseudogene. CDR3 size: 17 residues. Written as DNA, the CDR3 is TGTGCCAGAAGCTTAGGTTCGGGAGGGACCCCCAAAAACATTCAGTACTTC. This translates into CARSLGSGGTPKNIQYF.

The chain uses TRBV6-6 and TRBJ1-4; D is ambiguous. This CDR3 region has 14 residues. From germline, CDR1 is MNHNY and CDR2 SVGAGI (reference sequence). Trimming shortened V by 2 bases and J by 7 bases, and 11 bases separated the two germline ends. The CDR3 is CASSYGEGLEKLFF. CDR3 in DNA: TGTGCCAGCAGTTACGGAGAGGGTCTTGAAAAACTGTTTTTT.

The chain carries TRBV7-2 and TRBJ1-2; the D gene is possibly TRBD1 (6 bases). CDR1 and CDR2 from the germline V gene are SGHTA and FQGNSA. The CDR3 runs to 12 residues. Trimming took off 3 bases at V and 8 bases at J, with 10 bases between the two ends. DNA of the CDR3: TGTGCCAGCAGCTTTGAGGGGGAGGGCTACACCTTC. Its translation: CASSFEGEGYTF. The whole variable domain, remainder taken from reference TRBV7-2 and TRBJ1-2, is GAGVSQSPSNKVTEKGKDVELRCDPISGHTALYWYRQSLGQGLEFLIYFQGNSAPDKSGLPSDRFSAERTGGSVSTLTIQRTQQEDSAVYLCASSFEGEGYTFGSGTRLTVV.

There are a few counts of this clone. The rearrangement uses TRBV2 and TRBJ1-1; D possibly corresponds to TRBD1 (6 bases). This CDR3 region has 15 residues. V was shortened by 5 bases and J by 1 base, with 14 bases between the two germline ends. The V gene's germline CDR1 is SNHLY and CDR2 FYNNEI. CDR3 protein: CASSRRDKTNTEAFF. Here the CDR3 DNA reads TGTGCCAGCAGTCGAAGGGACAAAACGAACACTGAAGCTTTCTTT.

As regards this clone: The same CDR3 can be traced to other DNA sequences in this sample. The V call is TRBV2, the J call TRBJ1-6; 7 bases align to TRBD1. Per the germline V gene, CDR1 is SNHLY and CDR2 is FYNNEI. V shed 4 bases and J 7 bases; nucleotides not matched to a gene: 1. The CDR3 runs 13 residues. The CDR3 nucleotides are TGTGCCAGCAGTGCAGGGGGAAATTCACCCCTCCACTTT. It encodes CASSAGGNSPLHF.

The genes are TRBV7-2 and TRBJ1-6, with 9 bases matching TRBD1. J lost 10 bases, V lost 1 base, and 8 bases had no gene match. CDR3 length equals 16 residues. CDR1 is SGHTA, CDR2 FQGNSA, per germline. CDR3: CASSLGGTGRESPLHF. Here the CDR3 DNA reads TGTGCCAGCAGCTTAGGGGGGACAGGGCGGGAGTCACCCCTCCACTTT.

This chain joins TRBV6-5 and TRBJ2-1; perhaps TRBD1 as D (6 bases). The CDR3 runs 16 residues. Germline V gives CDR1 MNHEY, CDR2 SVGAGI. V lost 2 bases to trimming and J lost 2 bases, with 13 bases between them. CDR3 DNA sequence: TGTGCCAGCAGTTACAGGACAGACAGACCCTACAATGAGCAGTTCTTC. The encoded protein is CASSYRTDRPYNEQFF.

The rearrangement links TRBV11-1 to TRBJ2-1; the D gene is possibly TRBD2 (6 bases). Germline CDR1 and CDR2: SGHAT and FQDESV (reference sequence). The CDR3 has 14 residues. V lost 0 bases and J 7 bases, leaving 10 bases between the germline ends. Here the CDR3 DNA reads TGTGCCAGCAGCTTAGCGGGAGGCGGGAATGAGCAGTTCTTC. Encoded protein: CASSLAGGGNEQFF.

The chain combines TRBV2 with TRBJ1-1, with D hard to call. Germline loops: CDR1 SNHLY, CDR2 FYNNEI. This CDR3 is 13 amino acids long. The V end was cut by 1 base, the J end by 6 bases, with 9 bases between. The CDR3 sequence is CASSEGPRAEAFF. For the CDR3, the DNA is TGTGCCAGCAGTGAAGGTCCGAGAGCTGAAGCTTTCTTT.

This chain links TRBV4-2 with TRBJ2-7; 12 bases align to TRBD2. With V trimmed by 0 bases and J by 3 bases, 6 bases remained unmatched. Germline CDR1 LGHNA, CDR2 YNFKEQ. The CDR3 extends over 17 amino acids. CDR3 amino acids: CASSQETLAGGHYEQYF. CDR3 nucleotide sequence: TGTGCCAGCAGCCAAGAGACCCTAGCGGGAGGGCACTACGAGCAGTACTTC.